This T cell receptor (beta chain) was sequenced in a study of blood T cell repertoires in COVID-19. Background on the study: The cDNA or gDNA used as material had been derived from T cells, B-cell-depleted T cells, or PBMCs.

Source study methods: Scientists estimated how many nucleated cells there were by amplifying reference gene primers. Data came from immunoSEQ multiplex PCR; TCRdb stores just in-frame clones and leaves some out. The DNA gave D and trimming, while V, J and clone size come from that table. The sample includes a few hundred thousand clones, around nine tenths of them seen just once. V lost 10 bases, J lost 2 bases, and 17 bases lay in between. Germline CDR1 and CDR2: LNHDA and SQIVND (reference sequence). This CDR3 is built from 15 residues. The chain recombines TRBV19 with TRBJ2-2; TRBD2 might be the D (5 bases). This receptor was taken from a man aged 35-49 years who had recovered from COVID-19. The sample consisted of peripheral blood. The CDR3 region is CATKRSGDNTGELFF. CDR3 coding DNA: TGTGCCACCAAACGCAGCGGAGACAACACCGGGGAGCTGTTTTTT.